This paragraph covers one T cell receptor beta chain sequence. Its target is unknown. Clones were sequenced by immunoSEQ multiplex PCR, and TCRdb holds only the in-frame ones, with some missing. The sample lists roughly 30,000 clones, none appearing once, the ten largest making up less than 30%. These data are taken from a study of T cell clonality in common variable immunodeficiency. Study-level results: Fewer TCRbeta clones were shared among CVID subjects than controls. CVID subjects showed higher TCRbeta clonality than healthy controls. In common variable immunodeficiency, TCR beta chains reportedly carried fewer deletions and N-nucleotide insertions.

The material sequenced was peripheral blood mononuclear cells. This TCR was recovered from a human donor with common variable immunodeficiency.

The chain's CDR3 is CASSLRRGGLNEQFF. The covered CDR3 bases are TGTGCCAGCAGCTTAAGGCGGGGGGGCCTCAATGAG. The genes are TRBV7-2 and TRBJ2-1; TRBD2 aligns across 9 bases. The observed sequence ends 3 residues before the CDR3 terminus, with the missing tail filled in from the germline J gene. Germline trimming cut 2 bases from V and 6 bases from J; bases unmatched to any gene: 5. The CDR3 covers 15 residues. Germline V CDR1 and CDR2: SGHTA, FQGNSA.